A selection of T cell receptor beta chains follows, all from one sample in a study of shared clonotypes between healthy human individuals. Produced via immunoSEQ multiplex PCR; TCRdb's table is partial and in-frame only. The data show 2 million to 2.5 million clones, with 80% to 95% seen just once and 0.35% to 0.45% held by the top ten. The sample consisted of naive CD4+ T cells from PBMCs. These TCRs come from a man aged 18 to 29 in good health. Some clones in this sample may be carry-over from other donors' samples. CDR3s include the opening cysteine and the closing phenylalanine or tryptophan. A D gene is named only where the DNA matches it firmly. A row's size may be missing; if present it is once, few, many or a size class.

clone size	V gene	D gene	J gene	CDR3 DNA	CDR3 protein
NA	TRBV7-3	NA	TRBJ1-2	TGTGCCAGCAGCTTAACCACCCCCTATGGCTACACCTTC	CASSLTTPYGYTF
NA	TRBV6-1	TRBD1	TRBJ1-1	TGTGCCAGCAGTAGGACAGGGGACACTGAAGCTTTCTTT	CASSRTGDTEAFF
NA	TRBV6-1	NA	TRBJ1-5	TGTGCCAGCAGTGAAGCGGGAGGTATCCAGCCCCAGCATTTT	CASSEAGGIQPQHF
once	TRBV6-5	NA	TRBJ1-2	TGTGCCAGCAGTCACCAGTATGGCTACACCTTC	CASSHQYGYTF
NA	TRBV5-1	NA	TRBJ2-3	TGCGCCAGCAGCTTGGGAGCACGGGGGGATACGCAGTATTTT	CASSLGARGDTQYF
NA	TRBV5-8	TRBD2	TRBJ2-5	TGTGCCAGCAGCTTGGGGCTAGCGGGAGTGGAGACCCAGTACTTC	CASSLGLAGVETQYF
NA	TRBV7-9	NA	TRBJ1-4	TGTGCCAGCACCAAATACGAACGGGAACGCAATGAAAAACTGTTTTTT	CASTKYERERNEKLFF
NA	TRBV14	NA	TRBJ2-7	TGTGCCAGCAGCCAAGATGAGGGTGTCCGCGACGAGCAGTACTTC	CASSQDEGVRDEQYF
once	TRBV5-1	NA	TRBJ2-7	TGCGCCAGCAGCTATCAGGGGACCGTCGAGCAGTACTTC	CASSYQGTVEQYF
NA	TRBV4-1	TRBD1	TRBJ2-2	TGCGCCAGCAGCCCCGGGACAGGGGACCGCCGTGGGACCGGGGAGCTGTTTTTT	CASSPGTGDRRGTGELFF
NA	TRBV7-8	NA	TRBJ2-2	TGTGCCAGCAGCTTTTTGACAGGGAACACCGGGGAGCTGTTTTTT	CASSFLTGNTGELFF
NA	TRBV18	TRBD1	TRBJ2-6	TGTGCCAGCTCACCGACGCGAGGAGGACAGGGGGTGTCTGGGACCTCTGGGGCCAACGTCCTGACTTTC	CASSPTRGGQGVSGTSGANVLTF
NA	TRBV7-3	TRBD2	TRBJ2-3	TGTGCCAGCAGCTTAGGGGGGACTAGCGGAGATACGCAGTATTTT	CASSLGGTSGDTQYF
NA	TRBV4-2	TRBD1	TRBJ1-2	TGTGCCAGCAGCCAGGAAGACAGGGCATACTATGGCTACACCTTC	CASSQEDRAYYGYTF
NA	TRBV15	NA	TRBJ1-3	TGTGCCACCAGCAACTCAGGGAGCGCTGGAAACACCATATATTTT	CATSNSGSAGNTIYF
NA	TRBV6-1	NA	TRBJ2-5	TGTGCCAGCAGTATCGGGCCTCAAGAGACCCAGTACTTC	CASSIGPQETQYF
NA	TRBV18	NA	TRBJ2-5	TGTGCCAGCTCACAATTGGGCGGGTCAGAGACCCAGTACTTC	CASSQLGGSETQYF
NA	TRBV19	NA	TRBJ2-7	TGTGCCAGTAGTATACAGACAGGTTTATCCTACGAGCAGTACTTC	CASSIQTGLSYEQYF
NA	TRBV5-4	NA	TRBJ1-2	TGTGCCAGCAGCTTGGAGGGGGTTCCCTATGCGGGCTACACCTTC	CASSLEGVPYAGYTF
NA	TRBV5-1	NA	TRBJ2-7	TGCGCCAGCAGGTTCATCCCGGGAAGCAGTGAGGGGCAGTACTTC	CASRFIPGSSEGQYF
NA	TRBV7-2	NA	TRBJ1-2	TGTGCCAGCAGCTTAGCTCGGACCTTATCAGAGGGCTACACCTTC	CASSLARTLSEGYTF
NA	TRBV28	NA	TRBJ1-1	TGTGCCAGCAGTCCCACCCATAACACTGAAGCTTTCTTT	CASSPTHNTEAFF
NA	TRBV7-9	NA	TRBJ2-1	TGTGCCAGCAGCCCGGATGAATATGGGAGAGAAAATGAGCAGTTCTTC	CASSPDEYGRENEQFF
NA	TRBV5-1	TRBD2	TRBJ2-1	TGCGCCAGCAGCTTGGGTAGCGGGAGAATGGATGAGCAGTTCTTC	CASSLGSGRMDEQFF